These 32 T cell receptor beta chains were sequenced from one sample in a study of CD8+ T cells in alopecia areata. It was cDNA, reverse transcribed from extracted RNA, that served as the sequencing template. Here immunoSEQ multiplex PCR was the method, and the copy in TCRdb shows in-frame clones only, minus some. The table has around 250,000 clones, roughly 69% seen once. The sequenced sample was CD4+ T cells sorted from blood, obtained at week 0. All receptors come from a human donor with alopecia areata.

The CDR3 DNA is TGTGCTAGTGGTCCTTCCCTGACAGGTTCGTGGGAGCAGTACTTC. This sequence encodes CASGPSLTGSWEQYF. This sequence joins TRBV12-5 and TRBJ2-7; D possibly corresponds to TRBD1 (6 bases). Trimming took off 5 bases at V and 7 bases at J, with 21 bases between the two ends. In germline, CDR1 is LGHNT, CDR2 FRNRAP. The CDR3 is made up of 15 amino acids.

CDR3 residues: CASSQNSGGHNEQFF. In DNA, the CDR3 is TGTGCCAGCAGCCAAAATAGCGGGGGCCACAATGAGCAGTTCTTC. V and J are TRBV14 and TRBJ2-1; the match to TRBD2 covers 9 bases. Germline CDR1 is SGHDN and CDR2 is FVKESK. This CDR3 comprises 15 residues. J was trimmed by 5 bases and V by 2 bases; bases with no gene match: 4.

This clone turned up a few times. The chain links TRBV10-3 to TRBJ2-3; 9 bases match TRBD1. The CDR3 runs to 15 residues. CDR1 ENHRY and CDR2 SYGVKD come from the germline V gene. V gave up 3 bases and J gave up 5 bases; unmatched junction bases: 6. The CDR3 reads CAISEVGTGQDTQYF. In DNA form, the CDR3 reads TGTGCCATCAGTGAAGTTGGGACAGGGCAAGATACGCAGTATTTT.

This clone has a single count. Within the sample, other DNA sequences also encode this same CDR3. This sequence joins TRBV29-1 and TRBJ1-3; D uncertain. CDR1 SQVTM and CDR2 ANQGSEA come from the germline V gene. The germline V and J ends were trimmed by 4 bases and 0 bases, with 7 bases remaining between them. The CDR3 sequence is 13 residues long. The CDR3: CSVARDSGNTIYF. The CDR3 DNA reads TGCAGCGTTGCAAGGGACTCTGGAAACACCATATATTTT.

The chain combines TRBV15 with TRBJ1-1, with no clear D. Germline-derived CDR1 and CDR2 are LNHNV and YYDKDF (reference sequence). V shed 0 bases and J shed 11 bases, with 16 bases lying between them. The CDR3 has 14 residues. CDR3 in amino acids: CATSRDVAPAGAFF. CDR3 nucleotide sequence: TGTGCCACCAGCAGAGATGTGGCGCCCGCCGGGGCTTTCTTT.

The gene calls are TRBV10-3 and TRBJ2-5, with D uncertain. The CDR3 is 13 amino acids. The V gene's germline CDR1 is ENHRY and CDR2 SYGVKD. V was clipped by 6 bases and J by 0 bases, with 8 bases between them. The CDR3 here is CAISLKNQETQYF. CDR3 DNA: TGTGCCATCAGCTTGAAAAACCAAGAGACCCAGTACTTC.

The rearrangement links TRBV4-2 to TRBJ1-2; 7 bases are a match to TRBD1. V lost 4 bases, J lost 4 bases, and 3 bases stayed unmatched. The CDR3 is 13 amino acids. Germline lookup yields CDR1 LGHNA and CDR2 YNFKEQ. CDR3 sequence: CASSPYRGYGYTF. The CDR3 DNA follows: TGTGCCAGCAGCCCCTACAGGGGCTATGGCTACACCTTC.

This chain links TRBV7-3 with TRBJ2-3; D perhaps matches TRBD2 (6 bases). The CDR3 consists of 15 residues. Looked up from germline, CDR1 is SGHTA and CDR2 is FQGTGA. Trimming removed 2 bases from V and 2 bases from J, with 11 bases in between. The DNA for the CDR3 is TGTGCCAGCAGCTTAGACGGGGGACTCACAGATACGCAGTATTTT. It yields the protein CASSLDGGLTDTQYF.

The V call is TRBV2, the J call TRBJ2-1; D tentatively reads TRBD1 or TRBD2 (5 bases each). Looked up from germline, CDR1 is SNHLY and CDR2 is FYNNEI. The CDR3 runs 16 residues. Trimming removed 5 bases at V and 6 bases at J, with 20 bases between. DNA for the CDR3: TGTGCCAGCAGTTCAGACCGGGACCACCCACTCAATGAGCAGTTCTTC. Translated: CASSSDRDHPLNEQFF. The whole variable domain, remainder taken from reference TRBV2 and TRBJ2-1, is EPEVTQTPSHQVTQMGQEVILRCVPISNHLYFYWYRQILGQKVEFLVSFYNNEISEKSEIFDDQFSVERPDGSNFTLKIRSTKLEDSAMYFCASSSDRDHPLNEQFFGPGTRLTVL.

This chain links TRBV4-1 with TRBJ2-1, with 9 positions matching TRBD2. The CDR3 runs to 16 residues. Trimming at V came to 1 base and at J to 8 bases, leaving 9 bases not matched to a gene. Per the germline V gene, CDR1 is MGHRA and CDR2 is YSYEKL. The CDR3 nucleotides read TGCGCCAGCAGCCAAGTCCTAGCGGGGATAACAGATGAGCAGTTCTTC. Translating it yields CASSQVLAGITDEQFF.

The J gene is TRBJ2-1, the V gene TRBV9; D ambiguous. The germline gives CDR1 SGDLS, CDR2 YYNGEE. V was cut by 4 bases and J by 6 bases, with 11 bases left in between. This CDR3 is 13 amino acids long. The CDR3 nucleotides read TGTGCCAGCAGCTACCAGCGTGGCAATGAGCAGTTCTTC. As protein: CASSYQRGNEQFF.

The gene calls are TRBV7-8 and TRBJ2-1, with TRBD2 matching 8 bases. The germline gives CDR1 SGHVS, CDR2 FQNEAQ. V gave up 6 bases and J gave up 6 bases; unmatched junction bases: 10. This CDR3 spans 15 amino acids. The DNA for the CDR3 is TGTGCCAGCAGTAGATCAGCGGGGGCTTCCAATGAGCAGTTCTTC. Translation gives CASSRSAGASNEQFF. The whole variable domain, filled in from reference TRBV7-8 and TRBJ2-1, reads GAGVSQSPRYKVAKRGQDVALRCDPISGHVSLFWYQQALGQGPEFLTYFQNEAQLDKSGLPSDRFFAERPEGSVSTLKIQRTQQEDSAVYLCASSRSAGASNEQFFGPGTRLTVL.

This chain uses TRBV5-1 with TRBJ2-1; a weak D match, TRBD1 (6 bases). The ends were cut back, 0 bases at V and 3 bases at J, with 10 bases in the middle. The CDR3 spans 15 residues. Germline V gene data show CDR1 as SGHRS and CDR2 as YFSETQ. In nucleotides, the CDR3 is TGCGCCAGCAGCTTGGTGAGGGGGTTCTACAATGAGCAGTTCTTC. This sequence encodes CASSLVRGFYNEQFF. Combining the CDR3 with reference TRBV5-1 and TRBJ2-1 gives the whole variable domain KAGVTQTPRYLIKTRGQQVTLSCSPISGHRSVSWYQQTPGQGLQFLFEYFSETQRNKGNFPGRFSGRQFSNSRSEMNVSTLELGDSALYLCASSLVRGFYNEQFFGPGTRLTVL.

As concerns this clone: In the same sample, other DNA sequences code for this CDR3. The gene calls are TRBV7-2 and TRBJ2-7, with 8 bases that match TRBD1. Germline CDR1 reads SGHTA; CDR2 reads FQGNSA. This CDR3 has 14 residues. Trimming took 2 bases from V and 3 from J; bases not matched to a gene: 3. In DNA, the CDR3 is TGTGCCAGCAGCTTAAGGACAGGGAGCTACGAGCAGTACTTC. This encodes CASSLRTGSYEQYF.

The V call is TRBV29-1, the J call TRBJ2-3, with a tentative D call TRBD1 (6 bases). The CDR3 contains 12 residues. The germline V gene encodes CDR1 SQVTM and CDR2 ANQGSEA. The germline V and J ends were trimmed by 7 bases and 2 bases, with 10 bases remaining between them. The CDR3 DNA reads as TGCAGCGGACGGACAGCCACAGATACGCAGTATTTT. Encoded protein: CSGRTATDTQYF.

This chain joins TRBV30 and TRBJ1-2, with D unresolved. The germline V and J ends were trimmed by 2 bases and 7 bases, with 14 bases remaining between them. CDR3 length: 13 residues. Germline V CDR1 and CDR2: GTSNPN, SVGIG (reference sequence). The CDR3 here is CAWSPDGDAGYTF. The CDR3 nucleotides read TGTGCCTGGAGTCCCGATGGGGATGCTGGCTACACCTTC. The full variable domain, completed using reference TRBV30 and TRBJ1-2, is SQTIHQWPATLVQPVGSPLSLECTVEGTSNPNLYWYRQAAGRGLQLLFYSVGIGQISSEVPQNLSASRPQDRQFILSSKKLLLSDSGFYLCAWSPDGDAGYTFGSGTRLTVV.

The chain recombines TRBV2 with TRBJ1-4, with TRBD1 identical over 9 bases. CDR3 length: 14 amino acids. Germline V gene data show CDR1 as SNHLY and CDR2 as FYNNEI. Trimming took 6 bases from V and 7 from J; bases not matched to a gene: 6. The CDR3 sequence is CASRETGGFEKLFF. In DNA, the CDR3 is TGTGCCAGCAGAGAGACAGGGGGTTTTGAAAAACTGTTTTTT. Combining the CDR3 with reference TRBV2 and TRBJ1-4 gives the whole variable domain EPEVTQTPSHQVTQMGQEVILRCVPISNHLYFYWYRQILGQKVEFLVSFYNNEISEKSEIFDDQFSVERPDGSNFTLKIRSTKLEDSAMYFCASRETGGFEKLFFGSGTQLSVL.

The V gene is TRBV30, the J gene TRBJ2-7, with 7 bases fitting TRBD2. The CDR3 runs to 12 residues. CDR1 is GTSNPN, CDR2 SVGIG, per germline (reference sequence). CDR3: CAWGGSTYEQYF. The CDR3 nucleotides are TGTGCATGGGGGGGATCAACCTACGAGCAGTACTTC.

In this sample, this clone turned up a few times. V and J are TRBV12-5 and TRBJ2-3; TRBD2 aligns across 11 bases. Germline CDR1 is LGHNT and CDR2 is FRNRAP. With V trimmed by 5 bases and J by 4 bases, 2 bases remained unmatched. This CDR3 has 14 residues. The CDR3 region has the DNA TGTGCTAGTGGTCCGGGACTAGCGGCAGATACGCAGTATTTT. Translation gives CASGPGLAADTQYF.

J is TRBJ1-1 and V is TRBV29-1; D is perhaps TRBD1 (6 bases). Per the germline V gene, CDR1 is SQVTM and CDR2 is ANQGSEA. The CDR3 loop spans 13 amino acids. V was clipped by 3 bases and J by 5 bases, with 13 bases between them. The CDR3 coding sequence is TGCAGCGTTGACATGGGGGCCGGGACTGAAGCTTTCTTT. Translating gives CSVDMGAGTEAFF.

This chain uses TRBV30 with TRBJ1-5, with D tentatively TRBD1 (6 bases). Germline CDR1 and CDR2: GTSNPN and SVGIG (reference sequence). Trimming removed 1 base at V and 6 bases at J, with 16 bases between. The CDR3 is made up of 15 amino acids. The CDR3 coding sequence is TGTGCCTGGAGTGGGCAGGGGCGATTCGGTCAGCCCCAGCATTTT. The encoded protein is CAWSGQGRFGQPQHF.

The chain is built from TRBV5-1 and TRBJ2-3, with D possibly being TRBD1 (5 bases). Germline lookup yields CDR1 SGHRS and CDR2 YFSETQ. With 0 bases removed from V and 3 bases from J, the gap between germline ends came to 8 bases. The CDR3 covers 14 residues. The chain's CDR3 is CASSLGGLTDTQYF. The CDR3 nucleotides are TGCGCCAGCAGCTTGGGGGGCCTGACAGATACGCAGTATTTT. The full variable domain, completed using reference TRBV5-1 and TRBJ2-3, is KAGVTQTPRYLIKTRGQQVTLSCSPISGHRSVSWYQQTPGQGLQFLFEYFSETQRNKGNFPGRFSGRQFSNSRSEMNVSTLELGDSALYLCASSLGGLTDTQYFGPGTRLTVL.

There are a few counts of this clone. The genes are TRBV29-1 and TRBJ2-3; 8 positions agree with TRBD2. This CDR3 spans 14 amino acids. Germline CDR1 and CDR2: SQVTM and ANQGSEA. J was trimmed by 1 base and V by 3 bases; bases with no gene match: 3. The CDR3 sequence: CSVEVSGGTDTQYF. The CDR3 region has the DNA TGCAGCGTTGAGGTTAGCGGGGGCACAGATACGCAGTATTTT.

The rearrangement links TRBV6-5 to TRBJ2-3; the D is unclear. The CDR3 contains 14 residues. CDR1 is MNHEY, CDR2 SVGAGI, per germline. V shed 6 bases and J shed 1 base, with 11 bases lying between them. The CDR3, as DNA: TGTGCCAGCAGACGACCCGGTGGCACAGATACGCAGTATTTT. Translated, it gives CASRRPGGTDTQYF.

The rearrangement uses TRBV30 and TRBJ2-6; D tentatively reads TRBD1 or TRBD2 (5 bases each). CDR1 and CDR2 from the germline V gene are GTSNPN and SVGIG (reference sequence). This CDR3 has 16 amino acids. V dropped 1 base and J dropped 3 bases, with 13 bases sitting between them. The CDR3 sequence is CAWSAFGTGGANVLTF. The CDR3 DNA reads TGTGCCTGGAGTGCTTTTGGGACGGGTGGGGCCAACGTCCTGACTTTC. The complete variable domain, with remaining parts taken from reference TRBV30 and TRBJ2-6, reads SQTIHQWPATLVQPVGSPLSLECTVEGTSNPNLYWYRQAAGRGLQLLFYSVGIGQISSEVPQNLSASRPQDRQFILSSKKLLLSDSGFYLCAWSAFGTGGANVLTFGAGSRLTVL.

This chain joins TRBV6-6 and TRBJ2-7, with TRBD1 matching 9 bases. CDR1 MNHNY and CDR2 SVGAGI come from the germline V gene (reference sequence). The CDR3 is 12 residues long. The J segment lost 7 bases and the V segment lost 8 bases, leaving 6 bases of the junction unmatched. Here the CDR3 DNA reads TGTGCCAGCCAGACAGGGGGAACTGAGCAGTACTTC. This codes for CASQTGGTEQYF.

As to this clone: In the same sample, other DNA sequences code for this CDR3. The rearrangement links TRBV29-1 to TRBJ2-5, with D unresolved. The ends were cut back, 4 bases at V and 1 base at J, with 7 bases in the middle. Germline assignment: CDR1 SQVTM and CDR2 ANQGSEA. This CDR3 spans 12 amino acids. CDR3 in amino acids: CSVVGIQETQYF. CDR3 in DNA: TGCAGCGTTGTTGGGATCCAAGAGACCCAGTACTTC.

In its sample, this clone was seen once. The V and J genes are TRBV30 and TRBJ1-6; 10 positions agree with TRBD1. In germline, CDR1 is GTSNPN, CDR2 SVGIG (reference sequence). J was trimmed by 14 bases and V by 7 bases; bases with no gene match: 11. The CDR3 contains 13 residues. CDR3 DNA sequence: TGTGCCTTCCAGGACAGGGGGTCGAAAACCCTCCACTTT. It encodes CAFQDRGSKTLHF.

The CDR3 sequence is CAWNRALQENTEAFF. In nucleotides, the CDR3 is TGTGCCTGGAACAGGGCACTGCAAGAGAACACTGAAGCTTTCTTT. The chain has TRBV30 and TRBJ1-1; D is possibly TRBD1 (6 bases). Germline V gene lookup returns CDR1 GTSNPN and CDR2 SVGIG (reference sequence). V lost 4 bases and J lost 1, with 16 bases in between. The length of the CDR3 is 15 residues.

The chain has TRBV30 and TRBJ1-1; D is uncertain. This CDR3 is built from 13 residues. The V gene lost 0 bases and the J gene lost 4 bases, with 9 bases spanning the gap. Germline V lookup: CDR1 GTSNPN, CDR2 SVGIG (reference sequence). CDR3 sequence (DNA): TGTGCCTGGAGTGTACGTGCGAGCACTGAAGCTTTCTTT. This gives the protein CAWSVRASTEAFF.

The chain has TRBV30 and TRBJ2-1; possibly TRBD1 for D (5 bases). The V gene's germline CDR1 is GTSNPN and CDR2 SVGIG (reference sequence). The V end lost 4 bases, the J end lost 6 bases, and 13 bases lay between the germline ends. This CDR3 spans 13 amino acids. DNA of the CDR3: TGTGCCTGGACCAAAAAGGGGCGCAATGAGCAGTTCTTC. Its protein is CAWTKKGRNEQFF.

The chain employs TRBV5-1 and TRBJ1-6; no firm D call. With 0 bases removed from V and 7 bases from J, the gap between germline ends came to 14 bases. The CDR3 is 16 residues long. In germline, CDR1 is SGHRS, CDR2 YFSETQ. Here the CDR3 DNA reads TGCGCCAGCAGCTTGGCCGAACGGAAAAACAATTCACCCCTCCACTTT. This sequence encodes CASSLAERKNNSPLHF.